These T cell receptor beta chains were read from a single sample in a study of blood T cell repertoires in COVID-19. The data were produced by immunoSEQ multiplex PCR, yet TCRdb's version contains in-frame clones alone and is incomplete. The sample yields about 50,000 clones, around 83% seen once. Material for sequencing was peripheral blood. All receptors derive from a man aged 80 or over with active COVID-19. Each CDR3 is given with its conserved first and last residue. D genes are given only for firm matches. Size is stated for part of the rows, as once, few or many counts, or as a class when the clone is expanded.

TRBJ1-6 . TRBV24-1 . TGTGCCACCAGTGGCAGGGGCTCCTATAATTCACCCCTCCACTTT CATSGRGSYNSPLHF
TRBJ2-5 . TRBV25-1 . TGTGCCAGCAGTGGGGGCTTACAAGAGACCCAGTACTTC CASSGGLQETQYF
TRBJ2-7 . TRBV9 . TGTGCCAGCAGCGTAGATGCGTCCTACGAGCAGTACTTC CASSVDASYEQYF
TRBJ2-2 . TRBV5-6 . TGTGCCAGCAGCTTGGTTAGGGGGAAGGACACCGGGGAGCTGTTTTTT CASSLVRGKDTGELFF
TRBJ2-5 . TRBV7-2 TRBD2 TGTGCCAGCAGCACAAGACTAGCGGGAGTCGGAGAGACCCAGTACTTC CASSTRLAGVGETQYF
TRBJ2-1 . TRBV4-3 TRBD2 TGCGCCAGCAGCTACCAGGGCGGGAGCTACAATGAGCAGTTCTTC CASSYQGGSYNEQFF
TRBJ1-1 . TRBV19 . TGTGCCAGTAGTATAGATCGAGATAGAGTAACGGAGGTCGCTGAAGCTTTCTTT CASSIDRDRVTEVAEAFF
TRBJ1-5 . TRBV6-6 TRBD1 TGTGCCAGCAGCCGGGGACAGGGGGTCAATCAGCCCCAGCATTTT CASSRGQGVNQPQHF
TRBJ1-5 . TRBV2 TRBD1 TGTGCCAGCAGGGAGACAGGGGGTCGCAATCAGCCCCAGCATTTT CASRETGGRNQPQHF
TRBJ2-5 . TRBV7-2 TRBD2 TGTGCCAGCAGCAGCCTAGCGGGGGCGGGGATTGGCGCGAAGACCCAGTACTTC CASSSLAGAGIGAKTQYF
TRBJ2-2 once TRBV5-1 TRBD2 TGCGCCAGCACCACTAGCGGGAGAGACACCGGGGAGCTGTTTTTT CASTTSGRDTGELFF
TRBJ2-2 . TRBV7-9 . TGTGCCAGCAGCTCGACGACAGGCCGGGCGGAGCTGTTTTTT CASSSTTGRAELFF
TRBJ2-7 . TRBV7-3 TRBD1 TGTGCCAGCAGCTCATCGGGACAGGGACCCTACGAGCAGTACTTC CASSSSGQGPYEQYF
TRBJ1-1 . TRBV25-1 TRBD1 TGTGCCAGCAGAAGCGGGACAGGGGAGGTCACTGAAGCTTTCTTT CASRSGTGEVTEAFF
TRBJ2-1 . TRBV6-1 TRBD1 TGTGCCAGCAGTGATGGGACAGGGAGCGATGAGCAGTTCTTC CASSDGTGSDEQFF
TRBJ2-7 . TRBV28 . TGTGCCAGCAGTTCCACTACAGGGTCAATTGGCTCCTACGAGCAGTACTTC CASSSTTGSIGSYEQYF
TRBJ1-1 . TRBV10-3 . TGTGCCATCAGTGAGTCGTGGAGGGGCACTGAAGCTTTCTTT CAISESWRGTEAFF
TRBJ2-3 . TRBV7-9 . TGTGCCAGCAGCCCCCGGGGTGGCAGAAGCACAGATACGCAGTATTTT CASSPRGGRSTDTQYF
TRBJ2-2 few TRBV18 TRBD2 TGTGCCAGCTCACACTCTAGCGGGAGTCGACGCACCGGGGAGCTGTTTTTT CASSHSSGSRRTGELFF
TRBJ1-1 . TRBV5-1 . TGCGCCAGCAGCTTGGCCGGAGGAGCCGCGAACACTGAAGCTTTCTTT CASSLAGGAANTEAFF
TRBJ2-3 . TRBV6-5 TRBD2 TGTGCCAGCAGCGGGACTAGCGGGAATAAAGATACGCAGTATTTT CASSGTSGNKDTQYF
TRBJ1-1 . TRBV28 TRBD1 TGTGCCAGCAGTTTAACCAACAGGGGGAACACTGAAGCTTTCTTT CASSLTNRGNTEAFF
TRBJ2-1 . TRBV5-1 TRBD2 TGCGCCAGCAGCTTGGCGAGTTTTAGGGCGGGAGATACCTACAATGAGCAGTTCTTC CASSLASFRAGDTYNEQFF
TRBJ2-5 . TRBV10-3 TRBD1 TGTGCCATCAGCCGTGATGGGACAGGCGGCCAAGAGACCCAGTACTTC CAISRDGTGGQETQYF
TRBJ2-5 . TRBV6-2/TRBV6-3 . TGTGCCAGCAGTGCGGGGGCGAGGGTGGCCGGACAAGAGACCCAGTACTTC CASSAGARVAGQETQYF
TRBJ2-3 . TRBV4-2 TRBD1 TGTGCCAGCAGCCAAGATTGGGACAGGGGTATTGCAGATACGCAGTATTTT CASSQDWDRGIADTQYF
TRBJ2-3 . TRBV15 . TGTGCCACCAGCAGAGACAGGGATGAGGATACGCAGTATTTT CATSRDRDEDTQYF
TRBJ1-2 . TRBV9 TRBD1 TGTGCCAGCAGCCCCGGACAGGGGACCTATGGCTACACCTTC CASSPGQGTYGYTF
TRBJ2-1 . TRBV6-2/TRBV6-3 . TGTGCCAGCAGTTACGGGGCGGACGTACCGTTCTTC CASSYGADVPFF
TRBJ2-7 . TRBV30 TRBD2 TGTGCCTGGAGGCTAGCGGGATCTAACGAGCAGTACTTC CAWRLAGSNEQYF
TRBJ2-1 . TRBV24-1 TRBD2 TGTGCCACCAGTGATGATACTAGCGGGAAATTCTCGAATGAGCAGTTCTTC CATSDDTSGKFSNEQFF
TRBJ2-1 . TRBV11-2 TRBD2 TGTGCCAGCATCGGGGGGTGGAATGAGCAGTTCTTC CASIGGWNEQFF
TRBJ2-1 . TRBV7-3 TRBD1 TGTGCCAGCAGCCGCGACAGGGGTGACTACAATGAGCAGTTCTTC CASSRDRGDYNEQFF
TRBJ2-7 . TRBV7-9 . TGTGCCAGCAGGAGTAACCTCGGGACCTACGAGCAGTACTTC CASRSNLGTYEQYF
TRBJ2-7 . TRBV11-2 TRBD2 TGTGCCAGCAGCTTGACTAGCGGGGGCTCCTACGAGCAGTACTTC CASSLTSGGSYEQYF
TRBJ1-5 . TRBV11-2 . TGTGCCAGCAGCACGGAGGTGGGGGGTACGGGGCAGCCCCAGCATTTT CASSTEVGGTGQPQHF
TRBJ2-1 . TRBV28 . TGTGCCAGCAAGGGGTTTAACTACAATGAGCAGTTCTTC CASKGFNYNEQFF
TRBJ2-5 once TRBV18 TRBD2 TGTGCCAGCTCAACATCCGGGGGACTATTGATCGGAGAGACCCAGTACTTC CASSTSGGLLIGETQYF
TRBJ2-4 once TRBV9 TRBD2 TGTGCCAGCAGCTCGAGCACTAGCGGCCTAGCCAAAAACATTCAGTACTTC CASSSSTSGLAKNIQYF
TRBJ2-1 once TRBV18 . TGTGCCAGCTCAGCACAGGGGGGGAATGAGCAGTTCTTC CASSAQGGNEQFF
TRBJ1-1 . TRBV10-1 . TGCGCCAGCAGTGTGAGCAGGGGCGGAAACACTGAAGCTTTCTTT CASSVSRGGNTEAFF
TRBJ2-5 . TRBV28 . TGTGCCAGCAGTTTAATACAGGTGGGGGAGACCCAGTACTTC CASSLIQVGETQYF
TRBJ2-1 . TRBV10-1 . TGCGCCAGCAGTGGGAGGGAGGACTCCTACAATGAGCAGTTCTTC CASSGREDSYNEQFF
TRBJ2-7 . TRBV7-2 TRBD1 TGTGCCAGCAGACCCGGACAGGCCTACGAGCAGTACTTC CASRPGQAYEQYF
TRBJ2-6 . TRBV11-3 . TGTGCCAGCAGCTTCAGGGGCCCAAACTCTGGGGCCAACGTCCTGACTTTC CASSFRGPNSGANVLTF
TRBJ2-1 . TRBV6-2/TRBV6-3 TRBD2 TGTGCCAGCAGTTACTCGCGCGGGAGCTCCTACAATGAGCAGTTCTTC CASSYSRGSSYNEQFF
TRBJ1-2 . TRBV2 . TGTGCCAGCAGGCTCTCGGGGGGGAGGGGGGGCTACACCTTC CASRLSGGRGGYTF
TRBJ2-7 . TRBV6-4 . TGTGCCAGCAGTGACGCGCCGGGGGACGAGCAGTACTTC CASSDAPGDEQYF
TRBJ1-2 . TRBV30 TRBD1 TGTGCCTGGAGCCTAAAGGGGGCTGAGGGCTACACCTTC CAWSLKGAEGYTF
TRBJ2-5 . TRBV28 . TGTGCCAGCAGCACCGAGACAGGGCGGGGGACCCAGTACTTC CASSTETGRGTQYF
TRBJ1-2 . TRBV4-2 . TGTGCCAGCAGCCAAGAAGGGGGTAGGGGTCATGGCTACACCTTC CASSQEGGRGHGYTF
TRBJ1-1 . TRBV7-2 . TGTGCCAGCAGCTTCATACAGGGTATGGGCACTGAAGCTTTCTTT CASSFIQGMGTEAFF
TRBJ2-3 once TRBV9 TRBD2 TGTGCCAGCAGCGTAGCGGCCTCCGCGGGAGGGTTAGATACGCAGTATTTT CASSVAASAGGLDTQYF
TRBJ1-2 . TRBV27 . TGTGCCAGCAGTTCGACAGCTAACTATGGCTACACCTTC CASSSTANYGYTF